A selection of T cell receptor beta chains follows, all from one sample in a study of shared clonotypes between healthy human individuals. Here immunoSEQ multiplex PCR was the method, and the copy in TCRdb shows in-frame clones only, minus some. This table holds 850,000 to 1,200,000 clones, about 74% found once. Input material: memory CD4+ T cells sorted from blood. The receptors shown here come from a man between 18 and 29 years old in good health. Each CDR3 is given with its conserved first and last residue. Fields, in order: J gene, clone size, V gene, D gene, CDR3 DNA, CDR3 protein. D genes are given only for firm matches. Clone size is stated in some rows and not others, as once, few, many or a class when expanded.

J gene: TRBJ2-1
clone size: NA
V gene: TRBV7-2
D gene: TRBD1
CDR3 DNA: TGTGCCAGCACTATGGGACAGGTTATCAATGAGCAGTTCTTC
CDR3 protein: CASTMGQVINEQFF

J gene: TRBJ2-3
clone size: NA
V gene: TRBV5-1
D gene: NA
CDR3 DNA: TGCGCCAGCAGCCGCTTTCCAACAGATACGCAGTATTTT
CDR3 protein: CASSRFPTDTQYF

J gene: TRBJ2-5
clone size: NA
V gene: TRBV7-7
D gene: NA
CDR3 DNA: TGTGCTAGCAGCCAGGGCACAAGACAAGAGACCCAGTACTTC
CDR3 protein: CASSQGTRQETQYF

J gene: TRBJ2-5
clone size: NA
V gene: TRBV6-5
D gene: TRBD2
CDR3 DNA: TGTGCCAGCAGTGGGGGGGACGTGCCCCAAGAGACCCAGTACTTC
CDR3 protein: CASSGGDVPQETQYF

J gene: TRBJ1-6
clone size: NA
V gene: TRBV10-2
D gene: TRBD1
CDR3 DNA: TGCGCCAGCAGTGAGCCGGCCAGGGGGGGACCTCCAGCCCTCCACTTT
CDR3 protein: CASSEPARGGPPALHF

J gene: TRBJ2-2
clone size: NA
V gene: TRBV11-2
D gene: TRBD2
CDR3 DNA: TGTGCCAGTATTGAGGCGGGGGGCTACACCGGGGAGCTGTTTTTT
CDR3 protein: CASIEAGGYTGELFF

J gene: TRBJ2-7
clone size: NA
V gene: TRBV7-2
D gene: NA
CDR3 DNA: TGTGCCAGCAGCGTACCCCAGGGTTACGAGCAGTACTTC
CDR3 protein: CASSVPQGYEQYF

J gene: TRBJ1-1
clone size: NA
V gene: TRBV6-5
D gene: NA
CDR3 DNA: TGTGCCAGCAGTGAAGGGGCGCACACTGAAGCTTTCTTT
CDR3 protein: CASSEGAHTEAFF

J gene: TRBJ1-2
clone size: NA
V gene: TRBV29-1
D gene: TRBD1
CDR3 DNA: TGCAGCGCCCTGGACAGGGACTATGGCTACACCTTC
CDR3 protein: CSALDRDYGYTF

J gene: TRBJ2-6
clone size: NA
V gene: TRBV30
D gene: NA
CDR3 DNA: TGTGCCCAGAGCGGCTCTGGGGCCAACGTCCTGACTTTC
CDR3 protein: CAQSGSGANVLTF

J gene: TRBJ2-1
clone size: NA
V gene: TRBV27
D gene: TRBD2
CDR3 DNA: TGTGCCAGCAGCCTCACTAGCGGGGCGTTGGGTAACTCCTACAATGAGCAGTTCTTC
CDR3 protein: CASSLTSGALGNSYNEQFF

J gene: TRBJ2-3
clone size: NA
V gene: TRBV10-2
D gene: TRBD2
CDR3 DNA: TGCGCCAGCAGTGAGTCTGGGGGGGAGGTGGATACGCAGTATTTT
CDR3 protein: CASSESGGEVDTQYF

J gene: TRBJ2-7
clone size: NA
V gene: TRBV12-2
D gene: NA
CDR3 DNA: TGTGCAAGTCGCCCCCCACGAACCCGGGAGTACGAGCAGTACTTC
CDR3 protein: CASRPPRTREYEQYF

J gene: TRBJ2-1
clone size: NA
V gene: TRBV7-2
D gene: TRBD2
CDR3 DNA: TGTGCCAGCAGCCTAGGGACTAGCGCTATGAATGAGCAGTTCTTC
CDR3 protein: CASSLGTSAMNEQFF

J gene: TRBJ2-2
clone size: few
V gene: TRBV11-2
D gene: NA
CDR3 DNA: TGTGCCAGCAGCTTACTTGTCGGGGAGCTGTTTTTT
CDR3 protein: CASSLLVGELFF

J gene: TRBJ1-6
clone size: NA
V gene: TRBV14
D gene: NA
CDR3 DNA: TGTGCCAGCACCTCTTCGGCGAGGGGTTCACCCCTCCACTTT
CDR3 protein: CASTSSARGSPLHF